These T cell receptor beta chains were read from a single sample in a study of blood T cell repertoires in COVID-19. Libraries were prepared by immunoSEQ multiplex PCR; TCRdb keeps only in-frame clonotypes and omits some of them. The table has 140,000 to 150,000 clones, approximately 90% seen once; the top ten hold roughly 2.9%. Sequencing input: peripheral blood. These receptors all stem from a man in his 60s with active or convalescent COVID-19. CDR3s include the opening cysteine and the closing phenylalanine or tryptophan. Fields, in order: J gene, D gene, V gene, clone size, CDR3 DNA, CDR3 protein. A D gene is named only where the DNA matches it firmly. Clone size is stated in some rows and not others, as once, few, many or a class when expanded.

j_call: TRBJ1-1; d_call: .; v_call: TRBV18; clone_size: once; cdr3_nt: TGTGCCAGCTCACCAGAAGGGGTTCGAGGCACTGAAGCTTTCTTT; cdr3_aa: CASSPEGVRGTEAFF
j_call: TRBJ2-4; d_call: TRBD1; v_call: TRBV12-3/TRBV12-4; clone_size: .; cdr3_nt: TGTGCCAGCAGTTTCGTACAGGGGGGTCAGTACTTC; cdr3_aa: CASSFVQGGQYF
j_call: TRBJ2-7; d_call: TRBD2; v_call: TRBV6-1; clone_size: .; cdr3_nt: TGTGCCAGCAGTGAAAGGGTTTGGACTAGCGGGCCCTACGAGCAGTACTTC; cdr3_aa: CASSERVWTSGPYEQYF
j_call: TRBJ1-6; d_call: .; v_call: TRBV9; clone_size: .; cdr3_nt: TGTGCCAGCAGCGTAGGGGCCTACTCCTATAATTCACCCCTCCACTTT; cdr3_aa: CASSVGAYSYNSPLHF
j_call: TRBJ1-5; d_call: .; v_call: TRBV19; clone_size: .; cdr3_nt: TGTGCCAGTAGTATAAGGCGGGCGCCCCCGGGCAATCAGCCCCAGCATTTT; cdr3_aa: CASSIRRAPPGNQPQHF
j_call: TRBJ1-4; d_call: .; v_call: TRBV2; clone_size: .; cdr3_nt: TGTGCCAGCCTGAGGGTTGAAAAACTGTTTTTT; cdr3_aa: CASLRVEKLFF
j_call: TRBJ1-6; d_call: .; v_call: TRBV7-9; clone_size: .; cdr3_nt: TGTGCCAGCAGCCTAAGGGGAGGTAGTTCACCCCTCCACTTT; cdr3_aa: CASSLRGGSSPLHF
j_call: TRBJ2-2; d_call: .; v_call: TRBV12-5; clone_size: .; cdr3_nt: TGTGCTAGTGGTTTATTAGGGGCCGGGGAGCTGTTTTTT; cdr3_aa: CASGLLGAGELFF
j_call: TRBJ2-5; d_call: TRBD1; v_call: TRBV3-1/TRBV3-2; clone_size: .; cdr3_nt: TGTGCCAGCAGCCTACCTGGGACAGGGCAAGAGACCCAGTACTTC; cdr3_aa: CASSLPGTGQETQYF
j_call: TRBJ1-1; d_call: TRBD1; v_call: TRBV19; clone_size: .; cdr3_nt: TGTGCCAGTAGTCCCCGGACAGGGGGGTTTACTGAAGCTTTCTTT; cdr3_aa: CASSPRTGGFTEAFF
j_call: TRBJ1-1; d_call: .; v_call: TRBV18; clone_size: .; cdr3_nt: TGTGCCAGCTCGCATACTCAACGGGGAGACACTGAAGCTTTCTTT; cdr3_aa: CASSHTQRGDTEAFF
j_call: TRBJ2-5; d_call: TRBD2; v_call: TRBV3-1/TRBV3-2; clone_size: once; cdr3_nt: TGTGCCAGCGTGCGGGGGGTGGAGACCCAGTACTTC; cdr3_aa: CASVRGVETQYF
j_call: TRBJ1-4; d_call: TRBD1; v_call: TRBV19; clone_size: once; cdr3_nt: TGTGCCAGTAGTATGGACAGGGGACCGAGTGAAAAACTGTTTTTT; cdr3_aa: CASSMDRGPSEKLFF
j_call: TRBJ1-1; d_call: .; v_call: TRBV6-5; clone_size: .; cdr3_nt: TGTGCCAGCAGGTTGTACAGGTTGAACACTGAAGCTTTCTTT; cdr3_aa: CASRLYRLNTEAFF
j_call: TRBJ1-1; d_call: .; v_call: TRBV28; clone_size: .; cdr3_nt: TGTGCCAGCAACGACAGGATTGAAGCTTTCTTT; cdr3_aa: CASNDRIEAFF
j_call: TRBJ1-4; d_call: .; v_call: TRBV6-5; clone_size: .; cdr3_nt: TGTGCCAGCAGTTCCCCTGGGCAGGGGGAAAAACTGTTTTTT; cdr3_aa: CASSSPGQGEKLFF
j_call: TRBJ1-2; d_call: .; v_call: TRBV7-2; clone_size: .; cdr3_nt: TGTGCCAGCAGCCCAGGGTCCGGCTACACCTTC; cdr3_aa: CASSPGSGYTF
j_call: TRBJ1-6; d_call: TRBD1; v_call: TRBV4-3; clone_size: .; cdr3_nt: TGCGCCAGCAGCCAAGACCCGCCAGGGGGGACCTATAATTCACCCCTCCACTTT; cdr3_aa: CASSQDPPGGTYNSPLHF
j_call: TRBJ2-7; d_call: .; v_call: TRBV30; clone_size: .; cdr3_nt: TGTGCCTGGCGACAGAGCTCCTACGAGCAGTACTTC; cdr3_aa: CAWRQSSYEQYF
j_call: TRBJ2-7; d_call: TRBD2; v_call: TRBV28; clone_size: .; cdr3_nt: TGTGCCAGCAGTTCTCGACCGGGACTAGTAAGTGTCTCCGAGCAGTACTTC; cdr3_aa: CASSSRPGLVSVSEQYF
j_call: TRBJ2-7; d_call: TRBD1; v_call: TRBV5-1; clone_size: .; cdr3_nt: TGCGCCAGCAGCGAAGGACAGGGGGCAGTCGAGCAGTACTTC; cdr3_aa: CASSEGQGAVEQYF
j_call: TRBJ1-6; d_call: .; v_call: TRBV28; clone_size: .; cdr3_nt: TGTGCCAGCAGTTTACCCTCTAATTCACCCCTCCACTTT; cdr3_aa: CASSLPSNSPLHF
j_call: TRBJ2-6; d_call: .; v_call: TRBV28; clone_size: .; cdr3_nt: TGTGCCAGCAGAGGGGCCTACTCTGGGGCCAACGTCCTGACTTTC; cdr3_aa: CASRGAYSGANVLTF
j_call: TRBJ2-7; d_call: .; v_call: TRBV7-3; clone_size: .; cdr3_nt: TGTGCCAGCAGCTACGGCGGTATAAGCGAGCAGTACTTC; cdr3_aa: CASSYGGISEQYF
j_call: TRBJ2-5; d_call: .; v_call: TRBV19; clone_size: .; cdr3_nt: TGTGCCAGTAGTAAGATAATCACTACTCGGGGGGAGACCCAGTACTTC; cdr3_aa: CASSKIITTRGETQYF
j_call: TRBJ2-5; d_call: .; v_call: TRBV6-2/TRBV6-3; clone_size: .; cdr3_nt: TGTGCCAGCAGCCCCCTCGCCCTTACACAGTACTTC; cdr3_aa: CASSPLALTQYF
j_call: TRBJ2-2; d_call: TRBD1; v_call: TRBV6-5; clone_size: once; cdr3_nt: TGTGCCAGCGGCTCCGGGACAGCCAACACCGGGGAGCTGTTTTTT; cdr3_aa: CASGSGTANTGELFF
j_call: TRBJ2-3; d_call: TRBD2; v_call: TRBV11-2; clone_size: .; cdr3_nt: TGTGCCAGCAGCTTAGTGGGAGCGGGAGGGCCTCAAGATACGCAGTATTTT; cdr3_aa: CASSLVGAGGPQDTQYF
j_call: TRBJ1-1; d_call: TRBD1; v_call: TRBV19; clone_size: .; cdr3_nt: TGTGCCAGTAGTATCCCCCGACAGGGGCTGAACACTGAAGCTTTCTTT; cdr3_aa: CASSIPRQGLNTEAFF
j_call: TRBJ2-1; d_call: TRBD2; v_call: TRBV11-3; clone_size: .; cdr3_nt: TGTGCCAGCAGCTCTGGACTAGCGGGAGGTGAGCAGTTCTTC; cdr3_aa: CASSSGLAGGEQFF
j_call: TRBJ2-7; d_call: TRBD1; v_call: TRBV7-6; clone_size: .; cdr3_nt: TGTGCCAGCAGCACCCGACAGGGAAACTACGAGCAGTACTTC; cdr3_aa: CASSTRQGNYEQYF
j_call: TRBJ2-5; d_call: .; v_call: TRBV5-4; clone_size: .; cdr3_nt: TGTGCCAGCAGCTTGTCAGGAGTTAGGGGGGAGACCCAGTACTTC; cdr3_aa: CASSLSGVRGETQYF
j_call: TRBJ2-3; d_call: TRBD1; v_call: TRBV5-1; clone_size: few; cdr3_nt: TGCGCCAGCAGCCCGGGACAGGGGGCAACAGATACGCAGTATTTT; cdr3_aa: CASSPGQGATDTQYF